This T cell receptor (beta chain) was profiled in a study of human versus mouse CDR3 diversity and MHC coevolution. Profiled with immunoSEQ multiplex PCR; TCRdb holds only in-frame clones, not every one. The data contain around 77,000 clones, roughly 90% of them singletons. Germline CDR1 SGHTS, CDR2 YDEGEE. V lost 1 base and J 3 bases, leaving 11 bases between the germline ends. The CDR3 runs to 14 residues. The V call is TRBV5-8, the J call TRBJ2-7, with D perhaps TRBD1 (5 bases). The clonotype comes from a person aged 30-70 years in good health. The sequenced sample was naive CD4+ T cells from blood. Subset described: CD45RO-negative CD62L-positive naive CD4 T cells. The CDR3 loop is CASSLWKGYYEQYF. CDR3 nucleotides: TGTGCCAGCAGCTTGTGGAAGGGGTACTACGAGCAGTACTTC.